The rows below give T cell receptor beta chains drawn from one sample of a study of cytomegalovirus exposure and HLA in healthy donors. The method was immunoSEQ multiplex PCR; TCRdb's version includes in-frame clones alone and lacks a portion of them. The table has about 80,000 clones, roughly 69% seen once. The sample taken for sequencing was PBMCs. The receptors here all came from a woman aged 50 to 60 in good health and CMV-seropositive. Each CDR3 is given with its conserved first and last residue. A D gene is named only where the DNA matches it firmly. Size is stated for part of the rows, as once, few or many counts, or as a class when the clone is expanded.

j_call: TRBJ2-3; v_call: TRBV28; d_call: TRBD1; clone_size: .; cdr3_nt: TGTGCCAGCAATATACAGGGGCATGGGGCAGATACGCAGTATTTT; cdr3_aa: CASNIQGHGADTQYF
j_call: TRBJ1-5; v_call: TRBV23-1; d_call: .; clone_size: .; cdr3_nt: TGCGCCAGCAGTCAACCCTCCAGACTGTATCAGCCCCAGCATTTT; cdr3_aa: CASSQPSRLYQPQHF
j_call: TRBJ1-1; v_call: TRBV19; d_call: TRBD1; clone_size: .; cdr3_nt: TGTGCCAGTAGTAGGAGACAGGGGGGTGAAGCTTTCTTT; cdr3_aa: CASSRRQGGEAFF
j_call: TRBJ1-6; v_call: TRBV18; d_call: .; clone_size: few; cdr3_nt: TGTGCCAGCTCACCTGGTACTGGGGCCAATTCACCCCTCCACTTT; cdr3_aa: CASSPGTGANSPLHF
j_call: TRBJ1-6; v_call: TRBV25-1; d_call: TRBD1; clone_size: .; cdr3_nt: TGTGCCAGCAGTCTCCGGACAGGGCCTGATTCACCCCTCCACTTT; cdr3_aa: CASSLRTGPDSPLHF
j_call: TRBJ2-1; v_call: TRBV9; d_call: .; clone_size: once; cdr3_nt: TGTGCCAGCAGCACTAGCTCCTACAATGAGCAGTTCTTC; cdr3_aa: CASSTSSYNEQFF
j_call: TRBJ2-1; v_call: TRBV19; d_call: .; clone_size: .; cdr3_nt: TGTGCCAGTAGTATGACTTGGCAGGGGAGTGAGCAGTTCTTC; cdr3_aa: CASSMTWQGSEQFF
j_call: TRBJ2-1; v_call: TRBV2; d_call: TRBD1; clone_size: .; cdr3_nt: TGTGCCAGCATCCTCACCGAGGGACAGGGCGAGCAGTTCTTC; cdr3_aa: CASILTEGQGEQFF
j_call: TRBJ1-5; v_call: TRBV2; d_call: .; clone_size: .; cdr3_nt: TGTGCCAGCAGTGATACTAGACAGCCCCAGCATTTT; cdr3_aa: CASSDTRQPQHF
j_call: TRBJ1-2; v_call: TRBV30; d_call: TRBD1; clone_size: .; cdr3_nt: TGTGCCTGGAGAGGGACAGACTATGGCTACACCTTC; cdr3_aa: CAWRGTDYGYTF
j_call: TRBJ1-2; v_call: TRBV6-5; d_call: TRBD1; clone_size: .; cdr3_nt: TGTGCCAGCAGCAAGGGACAGACAAATGGCTACACCTTC; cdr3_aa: CASSKGQTNGYTF
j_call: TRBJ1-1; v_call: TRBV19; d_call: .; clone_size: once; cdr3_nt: TGTGCCAGTAGTGGATTGACAGGTAGCACTGAAGCTTTCTTT; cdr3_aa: CASSGLTGSTEAFF
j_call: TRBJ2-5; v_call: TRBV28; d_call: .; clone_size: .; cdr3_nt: TGTGCCAGCCATGGACAAGGGACCCAGTACTTC; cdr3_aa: CASHGQGTQYF
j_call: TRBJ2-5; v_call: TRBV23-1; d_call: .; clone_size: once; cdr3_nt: TGCGCCAGCAGTCAACCGCCCCTTGGGGGGACCGAAGAGACCCAGTACTTC; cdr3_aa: CASSQPPLGGTEETQYF
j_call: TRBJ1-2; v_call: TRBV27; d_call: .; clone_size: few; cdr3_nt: TGTGCCAGCAGTTATGGCGGGAACTATGGCTACACCTTC; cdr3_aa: CASSYGGNYGYTF